This T cell receptor beta chain was sequenced during a study of blood T cell repertoires in COVID-19. Per germline, CDR1 SGHTA and CDR2 FQGTGA. Trimming shortened V by 5 bases and J by 6 bases, and 15 bases separated the two germline ends. CDR3 length: 14 residues. Methods used by the authors: Estimation of nucleated cell counts relied on the amplification of reference gene primers. Using immunoSEQ multiplex PCR, the repertoire was profiled, and TCRdb retains in-frame clones only, with some absent. The V and J calls and clone size were taken over from that table, and D and trimming were inferred from the DNA. The sample holds about 43,000 clones, approximately 88% seen once.

Sequenced material: peripheral blood. The origin of this receptor is a man between 60 and 70 years old with active COVID-19. This rearrangement joins TRBV7-3 to TRBJ2-3; possibly TRBD2 for D (6 bases). The CDR3 DNA reads TGTGCCAGCAGCCCCCAAGGCCGGGGGGATACGCAGTATTTT. Protein product: CASSPQGRGDTQYF.